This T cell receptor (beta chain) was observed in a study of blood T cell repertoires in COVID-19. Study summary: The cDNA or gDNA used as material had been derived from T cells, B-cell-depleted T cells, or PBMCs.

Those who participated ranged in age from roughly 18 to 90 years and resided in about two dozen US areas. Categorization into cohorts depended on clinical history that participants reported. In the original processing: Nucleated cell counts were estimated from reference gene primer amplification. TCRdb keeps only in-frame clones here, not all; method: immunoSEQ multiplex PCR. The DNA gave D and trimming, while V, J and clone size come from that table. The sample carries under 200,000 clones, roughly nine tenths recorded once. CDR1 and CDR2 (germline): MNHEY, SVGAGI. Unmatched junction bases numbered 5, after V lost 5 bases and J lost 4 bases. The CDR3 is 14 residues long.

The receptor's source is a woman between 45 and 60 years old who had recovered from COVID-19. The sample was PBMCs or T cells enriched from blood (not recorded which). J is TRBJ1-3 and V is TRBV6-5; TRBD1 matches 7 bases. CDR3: CASSPTGDGNTIYF. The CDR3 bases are TGTGCCAGCAGTCCAACAGGGGACGGAAACACCATATATTTT.